Each of the 8 T cell receptor beta chains below was sequenced from the same sample in a study of sequential checkpoint blockade in melanoma. As for treatment: randomized to nivolumab then ipilimumab (arm A) or the reverse (arm B). Profiled with immunoSEQ multiplex PCR; TCRdb holds only in-frame clones, not every one. The sample carries a few thousand clones, approximately 19% recorded once. The specimen comprised tumor tissue (inferred from file names), sampled from a patient given nivolumab and ipilimumab in sequence. All receptors derive from a human donor with melanoma.

The chain has TRBV5-1 and TRBJ2-7; 8 bases are shared with TRBD1. V shed 4 bases and J 2 bases; nucleotides not matched to a gene: 8. Germline CDR1 SGHRS, CDR2 YFSETQ. The CDR3 is made up of 15 amino acids. The CDR3 spells CASSLGQGNTYEQYF. CDR3 bases: TGCGCCAGCAGCCTCGGACAGGGTAACACCTACGAGCAGTACTTC.

This clone was detected only a few times. This chain links TRBV11-3 with TRBJ2-1; D gene unclear. Germline CDR1 is SGHNT and CDR2 is YENEEA. The CDR3 sequence is 15 residues long. V lost 2 bases to trimming and J lost 6 bases, with 14 bases between them. In DNA, the CDR3 is TGTGCCAGCAGCTTACCCTGGGCGCGCGCCAATGAGCAGTTCTTC. As protein: CASSLPWARANEQFF.

This clone showed up just a few times. The chain employs TRBV23-1 and TRBJ2-1; the D is unclear. TRBV23-1 is identified as an open reading frame with a role that is uncertain. V lost 6 bases to trimming and J lost 8 bases, with 14 bases between them. This CDR3 has 13 amino acids. CDR3 sequence reads: CASSQEGWDEQFF. CDR3 DNA: TGCGCCAGCAGCCAAGAAGGCTGGGATGAGCAGTTCTTC.

The chain is built from TRBV6-8 and TRBJ1-5; the match to TRBD1 covers 7 bases. The CDR3 is made up of 13 amino acids. CDR1 and CDR2 from the germline V gene are MNHGY and SAAAGT. V was clipped by 10 bases and J by 4 bases; unmatched bases: 7. The CDR3 sequence: CATKGAGNQPQHF. DNA of the CDR3: TGTGCCACGAAGGGGGCGGGGAATCAGCCCCAGCATTTT.

CDR3 DNA: TGTGCCAGTAAAACAGGAGGGGGTTCTGTCGGGGAGCTGTTTTTT. As protein: CASKTGGGSVGELFF. This chain joins TRBV19 and TRBJ2-2; the D gene could be TRBD1 or TRBD2 (6 bases each). The CDR3 totals 15 residues. V lost 7 bases, J lost 7 bases, and 19 bases lay in between. CDR1 and CDR2 from the germline V gene are LNHDA and SQIVND (reference sequence). Full variable domain (rest looked up from reference TRBV19 and TRBJ2-2): DGGITQSPKYLFRKEGQNVTLSCEQNLNHDAMYWYRQDPGQGLRLIYYSQIVNDFQKGDIAEGYSVSREKKESFPLTVTSAQKNPTAFYLCASKTGGGSVGELFFGEGSRLTVL.

This clone was picked up many times. The chain has TRBV6-8 and TRBJ1-2; possible D gene TRBD1, 6 bases. The CDR3 extends over 17 amino acids. Germline V lookup: CDR1 MNHGY, CDR2 SAAAGT. V shed 0 bases and J shed 7 bases, with 21 bases lying between them. In nucleotides, the CDR3 is TGTGCCAGCAGTTACTCTGGCGGGAGCGGGGGGGCTCCTGGCTACACCTTC. This codes for CASSYSGGSGGAPGYTF.

This clone appeared a few times. The chain recombines TRBV5-1 with TRBJ2-5; tentatively, D is TRBD1 or TRBD2 (5 bases each). V was clipped by 4 bases and J by 1 base, with 11 bases between them. Germline CDR1 reads SGHRS; CDR2 reads YFSETQ. The CDR3 sequence is 14 residues long. The DNA of the CDR3 is TGCGCCAGCAGCCCGGGACGCCTCCAAGAGACCCAGTACTTC. Its translation: CASSPGRLQETQYF.

The table lists this clone with a few counts. This chain links TRBV29-1 with TRBJ1-1; D uncertain. The germline CDR1 and CDR2 sequences are SQVTM and ANQGSEA. Trimming removed 7 bases from V and 1 base from J, with 10 bases in between. The CDR3 covers 12 residues. CDR3 sequence: CSAVDPNTEAFF. The CDR3 nucleotides are TGCAGCGCCGTTGACCCGAACACTGAAGCTTTCTTT.